This T cell receptor (beta chain) was recovered during a study of blood T cells in healthy people across ages. Study observations and caveats: In older individuals, TCR beta diversity per million T cells was lower, falling roughly linearly with age. In the absence of known donor CMV status, changes in expanded clonotypes were possibly confounded. Greater diversity and more naive CD4+ cells were seen in long-lived donors than in aged donors.

Approximately 9.7 milliliters was the volume of peripheral blood drawn from each donor. The V and J ends lost 8 bases and 2 bases respectively, with 13 bases between them. The CDR3 extends over 13 amino acids. Per germline, CDR1 LGHNA and CDR2 YSLEER. Concerning this clonotype itself: Its antigen is undetermined.

Using a J-beta primer mix together with a sample-barcoded 5' primer, a second PCR was run for 7 to 11 cycles. Each CDR3 protein is one row after TCRdb ran MiXCR on the 5' RACE reads. Among nearly 800,000 distinct CDR3 sequences, roughly three fifths were seen once, and the ten largest hold 20% to 30%. The rearrangement links TRBV4-3 to TRBJ2-7, with D perhaps TRBD2 (5 bases). The sequenced sample consisted of blood. The receptor was derived from a man aged 40-50 years in good health. In DNA form, the CDR3 reads TGCGCCAGCGGTAATAGCGTAACCTACGAGCAGTACTTC. This sequence encodes CASGNSVTYEQYF.